The 15 T cell receptor beta chains listed next were all sequenced from one sample in a study of blood T cell repertoires in COVID-19. Sequenced by immunoSEQ multiplex PCR; TCRdb stores in-frame clones only, minus some. The data contain around 120,000 clones, roughly four fifths of them singletons. Sequencing input: peripheral blood. The receptors stem from a middle-aged man with acute or convalescent COVID-19.

The V call is TRBV5-1, the J call TRBJ2-3; 9 positions agree with TRBD1. The V and J ends lost 4 bases and 5 bases, in that order; junction bases with no gene match: 8. Germline V lookup: CDR1 SGHRS, CDR2 YFSETQ. This CDR3 contains 15 residues. The CDR3 bases are TGCGCCAGCAGCCTGCCGGGACAGGGTAAAGATACGCAGTATTTT. This sequence encodes CASSLPGQGKDTQYF.

The chain carries TRBV12-5 and TRBJ2-7; perhaps TRBD1 as D (6 bases). The V and J ends lost 2 bases and 3 bases respectively, with 8 bases between them. The CDR3 runs to 13 residues. Germline loops: CDR1 LGHNT, CDR2 FRNRAP. The CDR3 here is CASGLPGVYEQYF. CDR3 coding DNA: TGTGCTAGTGGTTTGCCAGGGGTCTACGAGCAGTACTTC.

The chain joins TRBV7-8 to TRBJ1-4; no reliable D call. Germline V gene data show CDR1 as SGHVS and CDR2 as FQNEAQ. CDR3 length: 15 amino acids. Deletions cut 0 bases from V and 5 bases from J, with 10 bases between. The CDR3 reads CASSLAREGNEKLFF. The CDR3 DNA follows: TGTGCCAGCAGCTTAGCGCGGGAGGGAAATGAAAAACTGTTTTTT.

This clone was detected ten times or more. The chain joins TRBV10-2 to TRBJ2-2, with 16 bases aligning to TRBD2. CDR3 length: 18 amino acids. The trim removed 3 bases at V and 3 bases at J, leaving 4 bases unmatched. In germline, CDR1 is WSHSY, CDR2 SAAADI. The CDR3 DNA reads as TGCGCCAGCAGTGATGGGACTAGCGGGAGGGAGTACACCGGGGAGCTGTTTTTT. Translated: CASSDGTSGREYTGELFF.

The V and J genes are TRBV7-8 and TRBJ1-3; no clear D. This CDR3 contains 17 residues. Germline CDR1 and CDR2: SGHVS and FQNEAQ. V was cut by 1 base and J by 1 base, with 14 bases left in between. CDR3 residues: CASSLGGILTSGNTIYF. For the CDR3, the DNA is TGTGCCAGCAGCTTAGGCGGTATCTTAACATCTGGAAACACCATATATTTT.

The chain carries TRBV15 and TRBJ2-1; 9 bases are a match to TRBD2. Germline V gene data show CDR1 as LNHNV and CDR2 as YYDKDF (reference sequence). CDR3 size: 15 residues. V lost 8 bases and J lost 7; bases outside the gene matches: 12. For the CDR3, the DNA is TGTGCCACCGGCGGGGCGGGAGGGCCGTGGAATGAGCAGTTCTTC. Amino acids: CATGGAGGPWNEQFF.

This sequence joins TRBV19 and TRBJ2-1; 10 bases align to TRBD1. Germline V gene sequence: CDR1 LNHDA, CDR2 SQIVND (reference sequence). The CDR3 consists of 16 residues. The V and J ends lost 4 bases and 2 bases, in that order; junction bases with no gene match: 5. CDR3 DNA sequence: TGTGCCAGTAGTAGGGAGGGACAGGGGACCTACAATGAGCAGTTCTTC. Its protein is CASSREGQGTYNEQFF.

This chain links TRBV13 with TRBJ2-7; TRBD2 aligns across 14 bases. J was trimmed by 6 bases and V by 0 bases; bases with no gene match: 10. The CDR3 is made up of 18 amino acids. Germline V CDR1 and CDR2: PRHDT, FYEKMQ (reference sequence). CDR3 nucleotide sequence: TGTGCCAGCAGCTTAGGCTGGACTAGCGGGGGGACTCTAACCGAGCAGTACTTC. As protein: CASSLGWTSGGTLTEQYF.

This clone came up a few times. The chain links TRBV7-3 to TRBJ2-7; 8 nucleotides line up with TRBD2. The trim removed 5 bases at V and 0 bases at J, leaving 6 bases unmatched. The germline gives CDR1 SGHTA, CDR2 FQGTGA. The CDR3 has 15 amino acids. The CDR3 coding sequence is TGTGCCAGCAGCCACGCCGGGACTAGCTCCTACGAGCAGTACTTC. Its protein is CASSHAGTSSYEQYF. The full variable domain, in which reference TRBV7-3 and TRBJ2-7 provide the parts outside the CDR3, is GAGVSQTPSNKVTEKGKYVELRCDPISGHTALYWYRQSLGQGPEFLIYFQGTGAADDSGLPNDRFFAVRPEGSVSTLKIQRTERGDSAVYLCASSHAGTSSYEQYFGPGTRLTVT.

The genes are TRBV28 and TRBJ1-4; the D is unclear. The CDR3 is made up of 14 amino acids. Trimming pared 1 base from V and 7 bases from J, leaving 10 bases between. The germline V gene encodes CDR1 MDHEN and CDR2 SYDVKM. DNA for the CDR3: TGTGCCAGCAGTTTATCCCTTGTATCTGAAAAACTGTTTTTT. Translating gives CASSLSLVSEKLFF.

This clone was picked up a small number of times. This chain links TRBV28 with TRBJ1-1; D call uncertain. Germline V CDR1 and CDR2: MDHEN, SYDVKM. This CDR3 is built from 13 residues. V gave up 3 bases and J gave up 4 bases, with 9 bases separating them. The CDR3 sequence is CASSFGVSTEAFF. In nucleotides, the CDR3 is TGTGCCAGCAGTTTCGGGGTTTCCACTGAAGCTTTCTTT.

The genes are TRBV5-1 and TRBJ2-1, with TRBD2 identical over 8 bases. From germline, CDR1 is SGHRS and CDR2 YFSETQ. The CDR3 loop spans 14 amino acids. Trimming cost V 0 bases and J 10 bases; bases outside gene matches: 6. The DNA of the CDR3 is TGCGCCAGCAGCTTGGCACTAGCGGACCAAGAGCAGTTCTTC. It yields the protein CASSLALADQEQFF.

The chain carries TRBV4-1 and TRBJ1-5; D is possibly TRBD1 (5 bases). This CDR3 has 17 residues. V shed 1 base and J shed 2 bases, with 15 bases lying between them. Germline V gene sequence: CDR1 MGHRA, CDR2 YSYEKL. The chain's CDR3 is CASSQVWEGMGNQPQHF. The CDR3 DNA reads TGCGCCAGCAGCCAAGTTTGGGAGGGGATGGGCAATCAGCCCCAGCATTTT.

The J gene is TRBJ1-3, the V gene TRBV19; the D is unclear. The CDR3 totals 16 residues. V was clipped by 7 bases and J by 1 base, with 17 bases between them. Germline V gives CDR1 LNHDA, CDR2 SQIVND (reference sequence). CDR3 DNA sequence: TGTGCCAGTACCCGGCTGGGCGCCTTTTCTGGAAACACCATATATTTT. It encodes CASTRLGAFSGNTIYF.

This chain links TRBV7-9 with TRBJ1-1, with TRBD1 matching 8 bases. CDR3 size: 18 residues. The germline V gene encodes CDR1 SEHNR and CDR2 FQNEAQ (reference sequence). V was pared by 6 bases and J by 0 bases, with 15 bases of the junction left unmatched. CDR3 nucleotides: TGTGCCAGCAGGCCCGCCGGGACAGGACCTCGAATGAACACTGAAGCTTTCTTT. It specifies CASRPAGTGPRMNTEAFF.